What follows is one T cell receptor (beta chain) and its context. Vbeta (60) and Jbeta (13) primers were used in the PCR. Clones were sequenced by immunoSEQ multiplex PCR, and TCRdb holds only the in-frame ones, with some missing. The sample carries about 78,000 clones, roughly 80% recorded once. This sample was taken from a study of cytomegalovirus exposure and HLA in healthy donors. The specimen was PBMCs. The clonotype was recovered from a woman in her forties or fifties in good health and CMV-seropositive.

CDR3 amino acids: CASSDTGYPFTDTQYF. CDR3 bases: TGTGCCAGCAGCGATACAGGGTACCCCTTCACAGATACGCAGTATTTT. The rearrangement links TRBV9 to TRBJ2-3; D is perhaps TRBD1 (6 bases). V was clipped by 3 bases and J by 2 bases, with 16 bases between them. This CDR3 region has 16 residues. Per the germline V gene, CDR1 is SGDLS and CDR2 is YYNGEE.